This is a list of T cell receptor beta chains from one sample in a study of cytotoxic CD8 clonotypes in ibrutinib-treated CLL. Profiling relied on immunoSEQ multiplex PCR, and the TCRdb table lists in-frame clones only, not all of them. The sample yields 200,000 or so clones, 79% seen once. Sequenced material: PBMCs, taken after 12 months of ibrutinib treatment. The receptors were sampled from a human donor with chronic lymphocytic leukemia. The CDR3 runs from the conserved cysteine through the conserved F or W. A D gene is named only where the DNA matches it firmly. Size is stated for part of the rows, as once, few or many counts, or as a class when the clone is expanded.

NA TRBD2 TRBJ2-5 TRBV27 TGTGCCAGCAGTTCCCCTCACCGGGGGGGAGAGACCCAGTACTTC CASSSPHRGGETQYF
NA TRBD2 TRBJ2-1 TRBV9 TGTGCCAGCAGCGTAGCAGCCACCGGGCTAGCGGGGGGGACTGAGCAGTTCTTC CASSVAATGLAGGTEQFF
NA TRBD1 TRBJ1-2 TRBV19 TGTGCCAGTAGTCGGGGACAGAACTATGGCTACACCTTC CASSRGQNYGYTF
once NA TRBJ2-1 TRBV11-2 TGTGCCAGCAGCTCCGGGACTCGAGTCAATGAGCAGTTCTTC CASSSGTRVNEQFF
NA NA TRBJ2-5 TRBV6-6 TGTGCCAGCAGTTACAGTCAGAGCGAGACCCAGTACTTC CASSYSQSETQYF
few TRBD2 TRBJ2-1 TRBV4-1 TGCGCCAGCAGGCTTAGACGTTCTAGCGGGGGGCCCTTAGGCTCCTACAATGAGCAGTTCTTC CASRLRRSSGGPLGSYNEQFF
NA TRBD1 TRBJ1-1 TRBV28 TGTGCCAGCAGTTCCTTCGGACAGGGTAGTACTGAAGCTTTCTTT CASSSFGQGSTEAFF
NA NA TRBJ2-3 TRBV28 TGTGCCAGCAGGCAGAATACGCAGTATTTT CASRQNTQYF
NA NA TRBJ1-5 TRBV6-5 TGTGCCAGCAGTTACTCCCCTGCCGGTAGCAATCAGCCCCAGCATTTT CASSYSPAGSNQPQHF
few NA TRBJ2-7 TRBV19 TGTGCCAGTAGTACCGTGGACAGTACGGGCGAGCAGTACTTC CASSTVDSTGEQYF
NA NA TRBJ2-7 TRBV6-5 TGTGCCAGTAGAACAAGCATCGAGCAGTACTTC CASRTSIEQYF